In this sample, the clone carrying this TCR beta chain turned up many times. Covering alpha and beta chains, TRAV- and TRBV-specific primers were used for the first-strand cDNA. It was with a constant-region primer and a V-primer adapter that TCRs were amplified over around 20 PCR cycles. TCRdb used MiXCR to reprocess the reads, holding one entry per CDR3 protein. The repertoire holds around 80,000 distinct CDR3 sequences, with 15% to 20% as singletons. The CDR3 runs to 15 residues. Germline lookup yields CDR1 SNHLY and CDR2 FYNNEI. Trimming cost V 5 bases and J 6 bases, with 17 bases left between them. This record belongs to a study of low-dose radiotherapy and immunotherapy resistance in tumors. Across the whole study: Radiation delivery to Cohort 1 consisted of 0.5 Gy per fraction every 2 weeks, summing to 6.5 Gy. Starting cycle 1 day 1, oral aspirin 300 mg was given daily for four cycles. Every two weeks, cyclophosphamide 200 mg/m2 was infused one day before radiation plus immunotherapy.

The time point denotes: after trial treatment. As to treatment: LDRT plus nivolumab, ipilimumab, low-dose cyclophosphamide and aspirin (RACIN trial). The treatment that donors received included nivolumab, ipilimumab, aspirin, low-dose cyclophosphamide and low-dose radiotherapy. The rearrangement links TRBV2 to TRBJ2-4, with D perhaps matching TRBD1 (8 bases). The TCR comes from a male donor with prostate cancer. This sample comprised PBMCs, obtained after low-dose radiotherapy plus immunotherapy. This CDR3 reads CASSYIQGGVNIQYF. CDR3 bases: TGTGCCAGCAGTTATATACAGGGGGGGGTAAACATTCAGTACTTC.